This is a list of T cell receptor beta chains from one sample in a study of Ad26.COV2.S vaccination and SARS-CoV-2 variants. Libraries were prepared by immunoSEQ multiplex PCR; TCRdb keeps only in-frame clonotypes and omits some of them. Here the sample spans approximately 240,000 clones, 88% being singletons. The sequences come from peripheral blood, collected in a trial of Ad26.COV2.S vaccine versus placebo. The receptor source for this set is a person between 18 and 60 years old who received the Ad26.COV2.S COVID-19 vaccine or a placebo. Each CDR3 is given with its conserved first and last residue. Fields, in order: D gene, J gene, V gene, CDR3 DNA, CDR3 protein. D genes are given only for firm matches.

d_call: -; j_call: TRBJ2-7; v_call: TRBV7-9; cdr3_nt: TGTGCCAGCAGCCCCCCGCAGGTACCGAACGAGCAGTACTTC; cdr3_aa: CASSPPQVPNEQYF
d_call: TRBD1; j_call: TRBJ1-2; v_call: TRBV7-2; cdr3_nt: TGTGCCAGCAGCCGTCAGACAGGGGCCCCCGGAGGTGGCTACACCTTC; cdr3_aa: CASSRQTGAPGGGYTF
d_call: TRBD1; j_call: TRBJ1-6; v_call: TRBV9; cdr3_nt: TGTGCCAGCAGCGCACCGGGACAGCATTCACCCCTCCACTTT; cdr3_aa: CASSAPGQHSPLHF
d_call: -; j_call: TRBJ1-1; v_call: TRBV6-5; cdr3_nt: TGTGCCAGCAGTTACTCCCGGGGACCTATGAACACTGAAGCTTTCTTT; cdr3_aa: CASSYSRGPMNTEAFF
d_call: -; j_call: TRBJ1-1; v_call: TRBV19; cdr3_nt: TGTGCCAGTACCCAGGGCGTAGGGCAGGGAGGCACTGAAGCTTTCTTT; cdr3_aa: CASTQGVGQGGTEAFF
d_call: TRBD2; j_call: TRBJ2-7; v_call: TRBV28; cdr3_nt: TGTGCCAGCACACGGGAGGCTTCCTACGAGCAGTACTTC; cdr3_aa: CASTREASYEQYF
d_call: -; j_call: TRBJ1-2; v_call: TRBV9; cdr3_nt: TGTGCCAGCAGCTCTGGGGGCATAGGGGGCTACACCTTC; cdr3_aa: CASSSGGIGGYTF
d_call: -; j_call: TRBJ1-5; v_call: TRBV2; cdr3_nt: TGTGCCAGCCGCCCACAACGGGATCAGCCCCAGCATTTT; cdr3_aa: CASRPQRDQPQHF
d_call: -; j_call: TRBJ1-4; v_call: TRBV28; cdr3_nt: TGTGCCAGCAACCAGGGGTGGGATAATGAAAAACTGTTTTTT; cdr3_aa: CASNQGWDNEKLFF
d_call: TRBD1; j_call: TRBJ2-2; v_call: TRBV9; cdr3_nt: TGTGCCAGCAGTCCAGGGGGCTCGAACACCGGGGAGCTGTTTTTT; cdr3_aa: CASSPGGSNTGELFF
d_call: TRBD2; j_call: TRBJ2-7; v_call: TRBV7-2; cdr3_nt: TGTGCCAGCAGCTCCACTAGCGGCTCCTTATACGAGCAGTACTTC; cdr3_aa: CASSSTSGSLYEQYF
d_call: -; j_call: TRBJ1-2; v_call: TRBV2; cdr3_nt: TGTGCCAGCAGTGAGGGCTATGGCTACACCTTC; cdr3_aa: CASSEGYGYTF